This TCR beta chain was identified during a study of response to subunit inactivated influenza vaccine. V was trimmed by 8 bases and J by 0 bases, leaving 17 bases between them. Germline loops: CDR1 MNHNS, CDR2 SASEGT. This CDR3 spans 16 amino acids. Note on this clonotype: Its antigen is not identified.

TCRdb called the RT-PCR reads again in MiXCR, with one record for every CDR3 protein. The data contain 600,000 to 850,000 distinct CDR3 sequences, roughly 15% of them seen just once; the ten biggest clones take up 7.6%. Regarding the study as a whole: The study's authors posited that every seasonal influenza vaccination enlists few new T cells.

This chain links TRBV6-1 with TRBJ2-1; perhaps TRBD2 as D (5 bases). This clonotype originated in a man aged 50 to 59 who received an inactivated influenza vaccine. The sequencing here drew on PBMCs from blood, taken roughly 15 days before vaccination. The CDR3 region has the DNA TGTGCCAGCTATTCGGGGTACGGGAACTCCTACAATGAGCAGTTCTTC. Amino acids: CASYSGYGNSYNEQFF.